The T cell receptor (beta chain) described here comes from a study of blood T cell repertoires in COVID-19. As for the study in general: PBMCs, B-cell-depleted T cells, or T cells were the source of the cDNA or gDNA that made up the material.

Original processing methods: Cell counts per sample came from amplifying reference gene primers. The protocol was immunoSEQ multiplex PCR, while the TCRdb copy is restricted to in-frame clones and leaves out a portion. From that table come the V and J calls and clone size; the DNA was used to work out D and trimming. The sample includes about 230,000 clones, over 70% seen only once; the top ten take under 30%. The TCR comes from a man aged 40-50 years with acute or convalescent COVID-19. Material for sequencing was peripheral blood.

DNA of the CDR3: TGTGCCAGCAGCTTGCTCGGGGGTCAATCCTACAATGAGCAGTTCTTC. Translating gives CASSLLGGQSYNEQFF. This chain joins TRBV5-6 and TRBJ2-1, with D possibly matching TRBD2 (6 bases). The CDR3 is 16 residues long. V lost 1 base to trimming and J lost 1 base, with 12 bases between them. The germline CDR1 and CDR2 sequences are SGHDT and YYEEEE. Using reference TRBV5-6 and TRBJ2-1 for the parts outside the CDR3, the full variable domain is DAGVTQSPTHLIKTRGQQVTLRCSPKSGHDTVSWYQQALGQGPQFIFQYYEEEERQRGNFPDRFSGHQFPNYSSELNVNALLLGDSALYLCASSLLGGQSYNEQFFGPGTRLTVL.